This T cell receptor (beta chain) was identified in a study of T cell responses to AZD1222 COVID-19 vaccine. Study-level points and caveats: Unmutated regions of variants are reportedly targeted by nearly half of spike-specific TCRs.

Details on this clone: Its target is unknown.

TCRdb's copy holds only in-frame clones and misses some; the assay was immunoSEQ multiplex PCR. Here the sample spans approximately 160,000 clones, around 92% being singletons. This clonotype originated in an adult who received the AZD1222 COVID-19 vaccine. The starting material was peripheral blood, obtained 28 days after the second AZD1222 dose.

The chain's CDR3 is CASSLRGPYSEGTEAFF. CDR3 nucleotides: TGCGCCAGCAGCTTGAGGGGACCGTACTCCGAGGGCACTGAAGCTTTCTTT. V is TRBV5-1 and J is TRBJ1-1; a weak D match, TRBD1 (5 bases). The CDR3 loop spans 17 amino acids. Looked up from germline, CDR1 is SGHRS and CDR2 is YFSETQ. With 1 base removed from V and 4 bases from J, the gap between germline ends came to 20 bases.